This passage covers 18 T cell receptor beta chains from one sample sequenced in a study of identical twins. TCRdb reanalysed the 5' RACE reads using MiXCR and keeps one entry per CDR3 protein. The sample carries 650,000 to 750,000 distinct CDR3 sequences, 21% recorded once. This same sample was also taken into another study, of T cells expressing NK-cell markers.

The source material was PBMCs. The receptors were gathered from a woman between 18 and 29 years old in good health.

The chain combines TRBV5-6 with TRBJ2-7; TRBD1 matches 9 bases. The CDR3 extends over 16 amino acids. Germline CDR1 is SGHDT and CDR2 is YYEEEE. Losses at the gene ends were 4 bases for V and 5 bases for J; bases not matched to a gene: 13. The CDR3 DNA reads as TGTGCCAGCAGCCGAACCCACCAAACAGGGGGCAACGAGCAGTACTTC. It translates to CASSRTHQTGGNEQYF. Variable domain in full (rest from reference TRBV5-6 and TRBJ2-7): DAGVTQSPTHLIKTRGQQVTLRCSPKSGHDTVSWYQQALGQGPQFIFQYYEEEERQRGNFPDRFSGHQFPNYSSELNVNALLLGDSALYLCASSRTHQTGGNEQYFGPGTRLTVT.

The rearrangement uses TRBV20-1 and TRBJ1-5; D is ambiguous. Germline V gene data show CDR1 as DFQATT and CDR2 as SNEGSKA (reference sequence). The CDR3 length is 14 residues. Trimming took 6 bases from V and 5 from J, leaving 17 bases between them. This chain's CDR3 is CSAPTEAHDQPQHF. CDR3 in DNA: TGCAGTGCCCCCACCGAGGCGCACGATCAGCCCCAGCATTTT.

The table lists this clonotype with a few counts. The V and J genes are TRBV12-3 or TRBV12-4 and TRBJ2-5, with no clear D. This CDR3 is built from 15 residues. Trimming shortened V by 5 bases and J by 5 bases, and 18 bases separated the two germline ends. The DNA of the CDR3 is TGTGCCAGCAGTCACCTCTCCGATTTAGGGGAGACCCAGTACTTC. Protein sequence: CASSHLSDLGETQYF.

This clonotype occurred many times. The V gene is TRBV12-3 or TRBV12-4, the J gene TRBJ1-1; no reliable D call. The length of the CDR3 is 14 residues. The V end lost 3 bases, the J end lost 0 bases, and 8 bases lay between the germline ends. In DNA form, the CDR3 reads TGTGCCAGCAGTTTTAATGGGTTGAACACTGAAGCTTTCTTT. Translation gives CASSFNGLNTEAFF.

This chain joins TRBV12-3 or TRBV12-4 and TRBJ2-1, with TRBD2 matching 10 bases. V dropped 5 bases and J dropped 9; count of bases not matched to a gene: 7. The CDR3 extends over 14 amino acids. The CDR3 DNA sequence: TGTGCCAGCAGTCCGCCAGCGGGGGGGAGTGAGCAGTTCTTC. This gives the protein CASSPPAGGSEQFF.

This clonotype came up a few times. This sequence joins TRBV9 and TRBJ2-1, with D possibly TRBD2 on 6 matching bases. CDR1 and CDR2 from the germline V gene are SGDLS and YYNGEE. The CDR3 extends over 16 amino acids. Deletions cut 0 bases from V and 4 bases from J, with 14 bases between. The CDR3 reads CASSVEAGTKYNEQFF. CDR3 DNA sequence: TGTGCCAGCAGCGTAGAGGCGGGAACTAAATACAATGAGCAGTTCTTC.

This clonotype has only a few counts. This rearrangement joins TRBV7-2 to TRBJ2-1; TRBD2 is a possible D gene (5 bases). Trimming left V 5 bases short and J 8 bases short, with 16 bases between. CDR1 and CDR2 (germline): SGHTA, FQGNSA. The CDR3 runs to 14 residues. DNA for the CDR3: TGTGCCAGCAGCCCAGAAACTAGGAGTGATGAGCAGTTCTTC. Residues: CASSPETRSDEQFF.

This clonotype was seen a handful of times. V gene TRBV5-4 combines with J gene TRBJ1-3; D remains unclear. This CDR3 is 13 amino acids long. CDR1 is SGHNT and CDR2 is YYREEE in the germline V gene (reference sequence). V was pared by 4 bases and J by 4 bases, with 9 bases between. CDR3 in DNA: TGTGCCAGCAGCCCCAGCGAGGGAAACACCATATATTTT. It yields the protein CASSPSEGNTIYF.

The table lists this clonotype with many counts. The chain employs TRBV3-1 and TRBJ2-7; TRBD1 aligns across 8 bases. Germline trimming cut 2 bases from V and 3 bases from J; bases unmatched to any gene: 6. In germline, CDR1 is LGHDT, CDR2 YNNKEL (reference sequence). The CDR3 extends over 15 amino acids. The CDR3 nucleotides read TGTGCCAGCAGCCAATATCAGGGGGCGGTCTACGAGCAGTACTTC. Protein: CASSQYQGAVYEQYF.

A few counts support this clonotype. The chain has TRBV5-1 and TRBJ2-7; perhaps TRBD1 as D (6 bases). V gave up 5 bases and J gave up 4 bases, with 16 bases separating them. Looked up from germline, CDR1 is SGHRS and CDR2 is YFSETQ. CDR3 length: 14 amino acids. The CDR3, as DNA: TGCGCCAGCAGAACCAGGGGTAGAGGATACGAGCAGTACTTC. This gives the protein CASRTRGRGYEQYF.

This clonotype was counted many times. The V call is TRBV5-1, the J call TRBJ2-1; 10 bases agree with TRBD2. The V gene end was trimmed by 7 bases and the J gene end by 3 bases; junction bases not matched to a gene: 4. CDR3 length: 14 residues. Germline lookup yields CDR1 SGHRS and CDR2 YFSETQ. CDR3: CASFSGGRYNEQFF. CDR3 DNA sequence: TGCGCCAGCTTTAGCGGGGGGCGCTACAATGAGCAGTTCTTC.

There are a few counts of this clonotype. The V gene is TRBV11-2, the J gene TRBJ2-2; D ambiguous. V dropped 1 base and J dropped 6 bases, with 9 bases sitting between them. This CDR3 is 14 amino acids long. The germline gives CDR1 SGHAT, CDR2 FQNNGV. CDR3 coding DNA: TGTGCCAGCAGCTTAGCGTCGGCCGCCGGGGAGCTGTTTTTT. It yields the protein CASSLASAAGELFF.

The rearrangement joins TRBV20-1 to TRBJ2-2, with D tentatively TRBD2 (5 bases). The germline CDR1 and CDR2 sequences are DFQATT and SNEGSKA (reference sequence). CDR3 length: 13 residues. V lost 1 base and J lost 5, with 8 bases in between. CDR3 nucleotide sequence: TGCAGTGCTAGAGTGAGGGAAACCGGGGAGCTGTTTTTT. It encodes CSARVRETGELFF.

The CDR3 DNA sequence: TGTGCCAGCACCCCGAATGGTCGGGACAATCAGCCCCAGCATTTT. Amino acid sequence: CASTPNGRDNQPQHF. The rearrangement links TRBV12-3 or TRBV12-4 to TRBJ1-5; D unresolved. The V end was cut by 7 bases, the J end by 3 bases, with 16 bases between. This CDR3 contains 15 residues.

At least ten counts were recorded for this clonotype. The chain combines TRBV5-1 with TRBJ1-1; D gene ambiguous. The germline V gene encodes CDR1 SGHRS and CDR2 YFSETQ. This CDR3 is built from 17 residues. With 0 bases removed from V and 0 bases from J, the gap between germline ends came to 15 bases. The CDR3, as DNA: TGCGCCAGCAGCTTGGGCCGCAGCGGAAACATGAACACTGAAGCTTTCTTT. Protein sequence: CASSLGRSGNMNTEAFF.

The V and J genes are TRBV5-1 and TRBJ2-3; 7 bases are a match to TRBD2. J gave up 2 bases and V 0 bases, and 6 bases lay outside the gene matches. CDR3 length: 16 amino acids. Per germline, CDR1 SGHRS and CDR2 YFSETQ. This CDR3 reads CASSLVARGNTDTQYF. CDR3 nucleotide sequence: TGCGCCAGCAGCTTGGTGGCGCGGGGGAACACAGATACGCAGTATTTT. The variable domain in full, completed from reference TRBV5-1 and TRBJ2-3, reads KAGVTQTPRYLIKTRGQQVTLSCSPISGHRSVSWYQQTPGQGLQFLFEYFSETQRNKGNFPGRFSGRQFSNSRSEMNVSTLELGDSALYLCASSLVARGNTDTQYFGPGTRLTVL.

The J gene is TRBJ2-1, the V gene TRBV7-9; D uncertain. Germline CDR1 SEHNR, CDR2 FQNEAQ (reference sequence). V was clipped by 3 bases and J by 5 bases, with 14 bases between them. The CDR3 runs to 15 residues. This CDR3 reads CASSFSETADNEQFF. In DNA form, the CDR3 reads TGTGCCAGCAGCTTCTCCGAGACGGCCGACAATGAGCAGTTCTTC.

CDR3 region: CASSWVDLQETQYF. The CDR3, as DNA: TGTGCCAGCAGTTGGGTGGACTTACAAGAGACCCAGTACTTC. J is TRBJ2-5 and V is TRBV6-2 or TRBV6-3; D may be TRBD2 (5 bases). V lost 4 bases and J 2 bases, leaving 11 bases between the germline ends. CDR3 length: 14 residues. CDR1 is MNHEY, CDR2 SVGEGT, per germline.